The TCR beta chain described here comes from a study of T cell responses to AZD1222 COVID-19 vaccine. Study observations and caveats: Spike-specific TCRs gained breadth and depth after people received two AZD1222 doses. Only a handful of AZD1222 recipients, roughly six in all, had baseline seropositivity. Donors were largely white British and mainly female; clonal diversity was possibly underestimated.

Clones were sequenced by immunoSEQ multiplex PCR, and TCRdb holds only the in-frame ones, with some missing. The sample has 140,000 or so clones; approximately 86% are singletons. The CDR3 covers 14 residues. CDR1 LNHNV and CDR2 YYDKDF come from the germline V gene (reference sequence). V was clipped by 3 bases and J by 5 bases, with 10 bases between them. As for this clone: The target antigen is unknown.

Specimen: peripheral blood, collected 28 days after the second dose of the MenACWY control vaccine. The chain is built from TRBV15 and TRBJ2-2; D not resolved. The sequence was collected from an adult who received the MenACWY meningococcal vaccine as a control. For the CDR3, the DNA is TGTGCCACCAGCAGGCACTTGGGGACCGGGGAGCTGTTTTTT. This codes for CATSRHLGTGELFF.